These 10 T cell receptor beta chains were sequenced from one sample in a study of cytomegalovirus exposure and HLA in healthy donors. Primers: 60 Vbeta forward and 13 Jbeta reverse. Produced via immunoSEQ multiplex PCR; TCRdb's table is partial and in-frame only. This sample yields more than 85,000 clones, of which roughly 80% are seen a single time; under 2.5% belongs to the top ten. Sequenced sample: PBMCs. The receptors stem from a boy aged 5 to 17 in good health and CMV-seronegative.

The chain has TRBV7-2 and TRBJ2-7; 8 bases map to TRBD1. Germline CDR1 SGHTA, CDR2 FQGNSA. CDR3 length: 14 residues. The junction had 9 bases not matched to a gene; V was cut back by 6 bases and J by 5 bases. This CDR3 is CASSFPGQGNEQYF. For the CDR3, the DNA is TGTGCCAGCAGTTTTCCCGGACAGGGCAACGAGCAGTACTTC.

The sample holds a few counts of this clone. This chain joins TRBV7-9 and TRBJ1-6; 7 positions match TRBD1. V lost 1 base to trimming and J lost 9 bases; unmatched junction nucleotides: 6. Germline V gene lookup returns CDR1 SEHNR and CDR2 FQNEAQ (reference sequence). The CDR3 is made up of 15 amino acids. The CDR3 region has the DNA TGTGCCAGCAGCTTAGGCCCAGGGGGAGGTTCACCCCTCCACTTT. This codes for CASSLGPGGGSPLHF.

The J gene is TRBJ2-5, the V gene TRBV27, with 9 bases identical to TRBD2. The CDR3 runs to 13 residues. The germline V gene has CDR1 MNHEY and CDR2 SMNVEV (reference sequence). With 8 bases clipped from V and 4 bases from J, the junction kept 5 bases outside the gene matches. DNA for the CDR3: TGTGCCAGCTCCTCGACTAGCGGAGAGACCCAGTACTTC. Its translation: CASSSTSGETQYF.

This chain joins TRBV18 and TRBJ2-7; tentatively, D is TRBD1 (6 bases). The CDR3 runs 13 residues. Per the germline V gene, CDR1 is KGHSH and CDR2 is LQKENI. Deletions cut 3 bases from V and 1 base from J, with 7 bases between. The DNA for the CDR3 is TGTGCCAGCTCACCGGGGGCGTCCTACGAGCAGTACTTC. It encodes CASSPGASYEQYF.

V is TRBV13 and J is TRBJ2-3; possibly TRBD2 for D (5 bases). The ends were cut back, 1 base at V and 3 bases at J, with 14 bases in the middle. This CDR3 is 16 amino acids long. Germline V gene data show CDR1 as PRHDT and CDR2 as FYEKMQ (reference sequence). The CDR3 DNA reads TGTGCCAGCAGCTTAGAGCCTAGCAGGCCGACAGATACGCAGTATTTT. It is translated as CASSLEPSRPTDTQYF. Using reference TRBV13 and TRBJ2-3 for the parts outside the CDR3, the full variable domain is AAGVIQSPRHLIKEKRETATLKCYPIPRHDTVYWYQQGPGQDPQFLISFYEKMQSDKGSIPDRFSAQQFSDYHSELNMSSLELGDSALYFCASSLEPSRPTDTQYFGPGTRLTVL.

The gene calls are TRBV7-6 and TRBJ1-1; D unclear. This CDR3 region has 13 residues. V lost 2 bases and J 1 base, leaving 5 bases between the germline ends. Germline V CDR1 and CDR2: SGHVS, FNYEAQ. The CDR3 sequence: CASSLTQNTEAFF. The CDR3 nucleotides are TGTGCCAGCAGCTTAACTCAGAACACTGAAGCTTTCTTT.

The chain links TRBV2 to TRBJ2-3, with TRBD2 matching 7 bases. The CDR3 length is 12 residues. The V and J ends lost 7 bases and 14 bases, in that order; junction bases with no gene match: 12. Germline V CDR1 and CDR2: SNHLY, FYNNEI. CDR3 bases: TGTGCCAGCATTAAAGGGGAGGGCCGCGTGTATTTT. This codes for CASIKGEGRVYF. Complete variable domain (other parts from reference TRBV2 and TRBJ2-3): EPEVTQTPSHQVTQMGQEVILRCVPISNHLYFYWYRQILGQKVEFLVSFYNNEISEKSEIFDDQFSVERPDGSNFTLKIRSTKLEDSAMYFCASIKGEGRVYFGPGTRLTVL.

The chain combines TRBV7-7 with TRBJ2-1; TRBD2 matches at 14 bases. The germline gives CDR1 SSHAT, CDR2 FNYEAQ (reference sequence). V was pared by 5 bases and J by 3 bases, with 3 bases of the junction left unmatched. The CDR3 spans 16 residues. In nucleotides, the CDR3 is TGTGCCAGCAGCCCGGGACTAGCGGGAGTCTACAATGAGCAGTTCTTC. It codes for CASSPGLAGVYNEQFF.

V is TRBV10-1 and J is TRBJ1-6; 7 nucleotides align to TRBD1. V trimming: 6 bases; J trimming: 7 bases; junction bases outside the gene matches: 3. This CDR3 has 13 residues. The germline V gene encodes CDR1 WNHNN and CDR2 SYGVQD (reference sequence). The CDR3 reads CASSTGVNSPLHF. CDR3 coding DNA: TGCGCCAGCAGCACAGGGGTCAATTCACCCCTCCACTTT.

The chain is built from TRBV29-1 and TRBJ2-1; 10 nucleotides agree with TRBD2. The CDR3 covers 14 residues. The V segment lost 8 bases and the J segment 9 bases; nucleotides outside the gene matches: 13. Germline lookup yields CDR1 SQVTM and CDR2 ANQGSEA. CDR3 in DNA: TGCAGCTTCTCACGCCTAGCGGGAGTGGGTGAGCAGTTCTTC. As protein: CSFSRLAGVGEQFF.